These T cell receptor beta chains were read from a single sample in a study of cytomegalovirus exposure and HLA in healthy donors. Measured with immunoSEQ multiplex PCR; TCRdb has only the in-frame clones, and not every one. Of 100,000 to 150,000 clones listed, 70% to 80% are singletons. The sequenced sample was PBMCs. The receptors were gathered from a woman in her 50s in good health and CMV-seronegative. The CDR3 runs from the conserved cysteine through the conserved F or W. The D gene is left open where the match is weak. Size is omitted from some rows. Given values are once, few, many or a class for expanded clones.

cdr3_length,d_call,v_call,clone_size,j_call,cdr3_nt,cdr3_aa
16,TRBD1,TRBV2,.,TRBJ1-5,TGTGCCAGCAGTGAAGCGGGGGGACAGGGAAATCAGCCCCAGCATTTT,CASSEAGGQGNQPQHF
12,.,TRBV4-1,.,TRBJ2-4,TGCGCCAGCAGCCAAGATTTCGGACTACAGTACTTC,CASSQDFGLQYF
15,.,TRBV29-1,.,TRBJ2-3,TGCAGCGTTCGCAAGGGACTGCCTAGCACAGATACGCAGTATTTT,CSVRKGLPSTDTQYF
15,TRBD1,TRBV9,.,TRBJ2-3,TGTGCCAGCAGCTTACACAGGGGAAGCACAGATACGCAGTATTTT,CASSLHRGSTDTQYF
15,TRBD1,TRBV6-1,.,TRBJ1-5,TGTGCCAGCAGTGTGACAGGGGGAAGGAATCAGCCCCAGAATTTT,CASSVTGGRNQPQNF
11,.,TRBV6-1,.,TRBJ1-2,TGTGCCAGCGAACGGAACTATGGCTACACCTTC,CASERNYGYTF
15,.,TRBV11-2,.,TRBJ1-4,TGTGCCAGCAGTCCTAAGGGGTTCAGGAATGAAAAACTGTTTTTT,CASSPKGFRNEKLFF
12,.,TRBV5-1,.,TRBJ2-1,TGCGCCAGCAGCTTGGTGGCGGAAAAGCAGTTCTTC,CASSLVAEKQFF
16,TRBD1,TRBV15,.,TRBJ1-3,TGTGCCACCAGCAGAACCGACAGGGGGCCTGGAAACACCATATATTTT,CATSRTDRGPGNTIYF
12,.,TRBV29-1,.,TRBJ1-4,TGCGCCGTGGGAGAGGCGGACGAAAAACTGTTTTTT,CAVGEADEKLFF
12,.,TRBV28,.,TRBJ2-7,TGTGCCAGCAGTCCCCGGAGTAACGAGCAGTACTTC,CASSPRSNEQYF
13,.,TRBV14,.,TRBJ2-2,TGTGCCAGCAGCCAAGATTTAGCCGGGGAGCTGTTTTTT,CASSQDLAGELFF
17,.,TRBV21-1,.,TRBJ2-7,TGTGCCAGCAGCAAAGGGGGCACTAGCGGGAGAGGTGTAGAGCAGTACTTC,CASSKGGTSGRGVEQYF
16,TRBD2,TRBV9,.,TRBJ2-2,TGTGCCAGCAGTTTTCTAGCGGGAGGAAATGCCGGGGAGCTGTTTTTT,CASSFLAGGNAGELFF
18,TRBD2,TRBV4-3,.,TRBJ2-2,TGCGCCAGCAGCCAAGAGATAGCGGGAGGGCCGAGCACCGGGGAGCTGTTTTTT,CASSQEIAGGPSTGELFF
14,TRBD1,TRBV6-1,once,TRBJ2-1,TGTGCCAGCAGCGGACAGGATACTTACAATGAGCAGTTCTTC,CASSGQDTYNEQFF
15,TRBD1,TRBV29-1,.,TRBJ2-5,TGCAGCGTGGTCTTCCGGGACAGAGGCTGGGAGACCCAGTACTTC,CSVVFRDRGWETQYF
20,TRBD2,TRBV9,.,TRBJ2-1,TGTGCCAGCAGCGCCGCGCGTGTGACTAGCGGGTTAAGCTCCTACAATGAGCAGTTCTTC,CASSAARVTSGLSSYNEQFF
14,TRBD2,TRBV7-3,few,TRBJ2-5,TGTGCCAGCGGGACTAGCGGGAGCGGAGAGACCCAGTACTTC,CASGTSGSGETQYF
15,TRBD1,TRBV2,.,TRBJ1-4,TGTGCCAGCAGTGAAGCGCGGACAGGGGGGGTAAAACTGTTTTTT,CASSEARTGGVKLFF
13,TRBD1,TRBV10-3,once,TRBJ1-2,TGTGCCATCAGACAAGACAGGGCGGACGGCTACACCTTC,CAIRQDRADGYTF
15,.,TRBV28,.,TRBJ2-7,TGTGCCAGCAGTTTACCCACCGAAGGAGCCTACGAGCAGTACTTC,CASSLPTEGAYEQYF
15,TRBD1,TRBV5-1,.,TRBJ1-1,TGCGCCAGCAGCTCGGTCACCGGGACAGGGGCTGAAGCTTTCTTT,CASSSVTGTGAEAFF
16,TRBD1,TRBV5-1,.,TRBJ1-4,TGCGCCAGCAGCTCAGCGATGGGGACAGGGGATGAAAAACTGTTTTTT,CASSSAMGTGDEKLFF
15,.,TRBV27,.,TRBJ1-2,TGTGCCAGCAGTTTATCGGGGGCGCGCGGCTATGGCTACACCTTC,CASSLSGARGYGYTF
14,.,TRBV19,.,TRBJ1-5,TGTGCCAGTCAGGGTAGCGGTGGGTACGGGCCCCAGCATTTT,CASQGSGGYGPQHF
14,TRBD2,TRBV18,.,TRBJ2-5,TGTGCCAGCTCACCACGGGGACTAGCCGAGACCCAGTACTTC,CASSPRGLAETQYF
15,.,TRBV4-3,.,TRBJ1-5,TGCGCCAGCAGCCAAGATCTACTTAGCAATCAGCCCCAGCATTTT,CASSQDLLSNQPQHF
15,.,TRBV30,.,TRBJ2-7,TGTGCCTGGAGTGTACTAGGGGGGGCAGTATACGAGCAGTACTTC,CAWSVLGGAVYEQYF
14,.,TRBV9,.,TRBJ1-3,TGTGCCAGCAGCGTAGCCAGCTCTGGAAACACCATATATTTT,CASSVASSGNTIYF
14,TRBD1,TRBV6-5,.,TRBJ2-1,TGTGCCACCACGGCCGGGACAGGGGAAAATGAGCAGTTCTTC,CATTAGTGENEQFF
13,.,TRBV29-1,.,TRBJ2-6,TGCAGCGTTGGTGGAGGGGGGGCCAACGTCCTGACTTTC,CSVGGGGANVLTF
14,.,TRBV7-3,.,TRBJ1-2,TGTGCCAGCAGCGAGGTGGCTAGGTTAGAGGGCTACACCTTC,CASSEVARLEGYTF
14,.,TRBV19,.,TRBJ1-2,TGTGCCAGTAGTATAGTGGCCGTAGGGAGGAGCTACACCTTC,CASSIVAVGRSYTF
15,.,TRBV28,.,TRBJ2-5,TGTGCCAGCAGATTCCCCGGGGGATCAAGGGGGACCCAGTACTTC,CASRFPGGSRGTQYF
19,TRBD2,TRBV7-2,.,TRBJ2-2,TGTGCCAGCTCCGGGGGGGGCGGGAGAGGCATTCGCGACACCGGGGAGCTGTTTTTT,CASSGGGGRGIRDTGELFF
14,.,TRBV6-5,.,TRBJ1-5,TGTGCCAGCAGTCCCCCCGGGGAGAGTCAGCCCCAGCATTTT,CASSPPGESQPQHF
16,TRBD1,TRBV30,.,TRBJ1-1,TGTGCCTGGGCTGAAATGTGGACAGGGAGGAACCCTGAAGCTTTCTTT,CAWAEMWTGRNPEAFF
15,TRBD2,TRBV25-1,once,TRBJ2-2,TGTGCCAGCAGTGAAGGGCGGGAGCACACCGGGGAGCTGTTTTTT,CASSEGREHTGELFF
13,.,TRBV5-6,.,TRBJ2-3,TGTGCCAGCAGCTTGGGCGTGCCGGATACGCAGTATTTT,CASSLGVPDTQYF
16,TRBD1,TRBV19,once,TRBJ1-2,TGTGCCAGTACCAGGGGGCAGGAAAGTACTAACTATGGCTACACCTTC,CASTRGQESTNYGYTF
13,.,TRBV28,.,TRBJ1-4,TGTGCCAGCAGTTTGTACAGTAATGAAAAACTGTTTTTT,CASSLYSNEKLFF
12,TRBD1,TRBV30,.,TRBJ2-7,TGTGCCTGGAAGGGACAGTCCTACGAGCAGTACTTC,CAWKGQSYEQYF
18,TRBD2,TRBV19,.,TRBJ2-1,TGTGCCAGTAGTATTGGAATGACTAGCGGGAGGGCATACAATGAGCAGTTCTTC,CASSIGMTSGRAYNEQFF
17,TRBD1,TRBV29-1,once,TRBJ1-2,TGCAGCGTTGAAGATTTGAGACAGGGGAGTTCTAACTATGGCTACACCTTC,CSVEDLRQGSSNYGYTF
12,.,TRBV7-2,.,TRBJ2-2,TGTGCCAGCAGCTTTGCGATCGGGGAGCTGTTTTTT,CASSFAIGELFF
14,.,TRBV6-4,.,TRBJ2-1,TGTGCCAGCAGTGAGGAGGTGAACGGGAATGAGCAGTTCTTC,CASSEEVNGNEQFF
16,TRBD1,TRBV7-8,.,TRBJ1-4,TGTGCCAGCAGCTCCACTGGACAGGCTTTTAATGAAAAACTGTTTTTT,CASSSTGQAFNEKLFF
16,TRBD2,TRBV7-2,.,TRBJ2-1,TGTGCCAGCAGCTTAGTTTGGAAGCGGGAGGGCCTCGGGCAGTTCTTC,CASSLVWKREGLGQFF
14,.,TRBV5-1,few,TRBJ2-7,TGCGCCAGCAGTCCGGGAAGCCAGCCCTACGAGCAGTACTTC,CASSPGSQPYEQYF
13,TRBD1,TRBV19,.,TRBJ1-5,TGTGCCAGTAGGGACAGGGGCGATCAGCCCCAGAATTTT,CASRDRGDQPQNF
16,TRBD2,TRBV5-1,.,TRBJ2-3,TGCGCCAGCAGCTTGGAGGCGGGGGATAGCACAGATACGCAGTATTTT,CASSLEAGDSTDTQYF
15,TRBD1,TRBV7-9,.,TRBJ1-3,TGTGCCAGCAGCTCTGACAGGGGTTCAGGAAACACCATATATTTT,CASSSDRGSGNTIYF
16,TRBD2,TRBV7-2,.,TRBJ2-1,TGTGCCAGCAGCTTAGTTGCTAGCGGGAGGATAAATGAGCAGTTCTTC,CASSLVASGRINEQFF
15,.,TRBV9,.,TRBJ1-1,TGTGCCAGCCGGTTAGTCGACAGCCTGAACACTGAAGCTTTCTTT,CASRLVDSLNTEAFF
15,.,TRBV15,once,TRBJ2-7,TGTGCCACCAGCAGAGATCACGGTCGCCTCTACGAGCAGTACTTC,CATSRDHGRLYEQYF
18,TRBD2,TRBV4-2,.,TRBJ2-1,TGTGCCAGCAGCCCCGCAGGGGGCGGGACTAGCGGGAGCAATGAGCAGTTCTTC,CASSPAGGGTSGSNEQFF